The 23 T cell receptor beta chains given below trace back to one sample, sequenced in a study of shared clonotypes between healthy human individuals. Method: immunoSEQ multiplex PCR; TCRdb's copy keeps in-frame clones and lacks some. The table lists approximately 600,000 clones, about 95% of them singletons. Positively selected for CCR7, the CD45RO-negative cells used as naive CD8 cells excluded terminally differentiated effector memory CD45RA+ cells. Sequencing was carried out using naive CD8+ T cells sorted from blood. These receptors were obtained from a woman aged 30 to 39 in good health.

This chain connects TRBV19 to TRBJ2-1; D is possibly TRBD2 (5 bases). The CDR3 totals 13 residues. With 8 bases removed from V and 5 bases from J, the gap between germline ends came to 13 bases. Germline CDR1 is LNHDA and CDR2 is SQIVND (reference sequence). CDR3 amino acids: CASAVRVHNEQFF. In DNA form, the CDR3 reads TGTGCCAGTGCCGTGAGGGTACACAATGAGCAGTTCTTC.

CDR3 in DNA: TGTGCCAGCAGTGAAGTGGGGGGTTGGTACGAGCAGTACTTC. Translating it yields CASSEVGGWYEQYF. V usage is TRBV6-1 and J usage is TRBJ2-5; D may be TRBD2 (6 bases). Gene TRBJ2-7 matches the end of the DNA better, so the J call may be wrong. The CDR3 has 14 residues. Germline lookup yields CDR1 MNHNS and CDR2 SASEGT.

The chain recombines TRBV19 with TRBJ1-1, with D unresolved. With 6 bases removed from V and 1 base from J, the gap between germline ends came to 12 bases. Germline V gives CDR1 LNHDA, CDR2 SQIVND (reference sequence). The CDR3 contains 14 residues. CDR3 protein: CASSPRKGNTEAFF. CDR3 in DNA: TGTGCCAGTAGCCCAAGAAAGGGGAACACTGAAGCTTTCTTT.

The chain has TRBV6-4 and TRBJ2-7; D is perhaps TRBD2 (5 bases). V lost 8 bases and J lost 3, with 20 bases in between. Germline-derived CDR1 and CDR2 are MRHNA and SNTAGT. The CDR3 is 15 residues long. The CDR3 loop reads CASPTFRGAFYEQYF. As DNA, the CDR3 is TGTGCCAGCCCCACCTTCCGGGGTGCCTTCTACGAGCAGTACTTC.

J is TRBJ2-7 and V is TRBV2, with D uncertain. This CDR3 has 14 amino acids. The V gene lost 1 base and the J gene lost 0 bases, with 7 bases spanning the gap. Germline values: CDR1 SNHLY, CDR2 FYNNEI. The chain's CDR3 is CASSEVKGSYEQYF. The CDR3 DNA is TGTGCCAGCAGTGAAGTAAAGGGCTCCTACGAGCAGTACTTC.

This clone occurred once. The chain is built from TRBV28 and TRBJ2-7; D is perhaps TRBD2 (6 bases). CDR3 size: 12 residues. V dropped 5 bases and J dropped 3 bases, with 8 bases sitting between them. Germline V gives CDR1 MDHEN, CDR2 SYDVKM. In DNA, the CDR3 is TGTGCCAGCAGTGCGGGACTCTACGAGCAGTACTTC. Encoded protein: CASSAGLYEQYF.

The chain has TRBV5-6 and TRBJ2-7, with D possibly TRBD2 on 5 matching bases. Germline CDR1 SGHDT, CDR2 YYEEEE. V lost 4 bases and J 2 bases, leaving 19 bases between the germline ends. This CDR3 comprises 16 residues. The CDR3: CASSLAEPTRTYEQYF. The CDR3 DNA reads as TGTGCCAGCAGCCTAGCCGAACCCACAAGGACCTACGAGCAGTACTTC.

The rearrangement uses TRBV9 and TRBJ2-7; 7 bases agree with TRBD1. The germline V gene has CDR1 SGDLS and CDR2 YYNGEE. The CDR3 is 15 amino acids. Losses at the gene ends were 4 bases for V and 2 bases for J; bases not matched to a gene: 9. As DNA, the CDR3 is TGTGCCAGCAGCCCATCTGACAGGGCCACCTACGAGCAGTACTTC. Translating it yields CASSPSDRATYEQYF.

The chain is built from TRBV7-6 and TRBJ2-7; D is ambiguous. Germline V gives CDR1 SGHVS, CDR2 FNYEAQ. Trimming shortened V by 0 bases and J by 6 bases, and 9 bases separated the two germline ends. This CDR3 contains 13 residues. The CDR3 loop is CASSLAAACEQYF. In DNA, the CDR3 is TGTGCCAGCAGCTTAGCGGCCGCCTGCGAGCAGTACTTC. The full variable domain, rest sourced from reference TRBV7-6 and TRBJ2-7, is GAGVSQSPRYKVTKRGQDVALRCDPISGHVSLYWYRQALGQGPEFLTYFNYEAQQDKSGLPNDRFSAERPEGSISTLTIQRTEQRDSAMYRCASSLAAACEQYFGPGTRLTVT.

This chain uses TRBV15 with TRBJ1-1, with D possibly TRBD1 on 6 matching bases. Deletions cut 0 bases from V and 6 bases from J, with 17 bases between. The CDR3 has 16 amino acids. CDR1 LNHNV and CDR2 YYDKDF come from the germline V gene (reference sequence). The chain's CDR3 is CATSRDSQPGQPEAFF. DNA of the CDR3: TGTGCCACCAGCAGAGATTCCCAACCAGGACAGCCTGAAGCTTTCTTT.

This clone was seen more than once but under ten times. The J gene is TRBJ2-1, the V gene TRBV10-3; D may be TRBD2 (5 bases). Germline CDR1 and CDR2: ENHRY and SYGVKD. Trimming removed 0 bases at V and 2 bases at J, with 8 bases between. The CDR3 loop spans 15 amino acids. The CDR3 region is CAISESGSAYNEQFF. CDR3 sequence (DNA): TGTGCCATCAGTGAGTCGGGTAGCGCCTACAATGAGCAGTTCTTC.

The rearrangement links TRBV6-5 to TRBJ1-1; maybe TRBD1 (5 bases). CDR1 MNHEY and CDR2 SVGAGI come from the germline V gene. Trimming stripped 4 bases from V and 4 bases from J, with 10 bases between. This CDR3 has 13 residues. The CDR3 protein is CASSSGFSTEAFF. CDR3 sequence (DNA): TGTGCCAGCAGTTCAGGGTTTAGCACTGAAGCTTTCTTT.

J is TRBJ2-1 and V is TRBV28, with D unclear. Germline CDR1 MDHEN, CDR2 SYDVKM. This CDR3 has 13 amino acids. V was shortened by 3 bases and J by 2 bases, with 5 bases between the two germline ends. The CDR3 nucleotides are TGTGCCAGCAGTTTGGGCACCTACAATGAGCAGTTCTTC. This encodes CASSLGTYNEQFF.

This clone was seen just once. V usage is TRBV19 and J usage is TRBJ1-4, with 8 bases identical to TRBD1. Germline CDR1 is LNHDA and CDR2 is SQIVND (reference sequence). J was trimmed by 5 bases and V by 9 bases; bases with no gene match: 11. The CDR3 has 15 residues. The CDR3: CASRSLRTGNEKLFF. The CDR3 bases are TGTGCCAGCAGAAGCTTACGGACAGGGAATGAAAAACTGTTTTTT.

About this clone: Other DNA sequences in the same sample also yield this CDR3. The V call is TRBV18, the J call TRBJ2-3; D is unclear. Germline lookup yields CDR1 KGHSH and CDR2 LQKENI. Trimming took off 2 bases at V and 4 bases at J, with 4 bases between the two ends. This CDR3 contains 12 residues. The CDR3 region has the DNA TGTGCCAGCTCACCAGGGTCAGATACGCAGTATTTT. As protein: CASSPGSDTQYF.

J is TRBJ2-7 and V is TRBV19; no reliable D call. The CDR3 runs to 14 residues. Per germline, CDR1 LNHDA and CDR2 SQIVND (reference sequence). Trimming removed 6 bases at V and 6 bases at J, with 18 bases between. The CDR3 sequence is CASSGDIRPTEQYF. The CDR3 DNA reads TGTGCCAGTAGCGGAGATATACGCCCCACCGAGCAGTACTTC. The full variable domain, rest sourced from reference TRBV19 and TRBJ2-7, is DGGITQSPKYLFRKEGQNVTLSCEQNLNHDAMYWYRQDPGQGLRLIYYSQIVNDFQKGDIAEGYSVSREKKESFPLTVTSAQKNPTAFYLCASSGDIRPTEQYFGPGTRLTVT.

The chain uses TRBV6-1 and TRBJ1-1; unclear D gene. CDR1 is MNHNS and CDR2 is SASEGT in the germline V gene. The germline V and J ends were trimmed by 4 bases and 0 bases, with 9 bases remaining between them. CDR3 length equals 14 residues. Here the CDR3 DNA reads TGTGCCAGCAGTGCTCGAGGACTGAACACTGAAGCTTTCTTT. Residues: CASSARGLNTEAFF.

V is TRBV27 and J is TRBJ2-1; 7 positions match TRBD2. Per the germline V gene, CDR1 is MNHEY and CDR2 is SMNVEV (reference sequence). This CDR3 has 15 residues. The trim removed 2 bases at V and 4 bases at J, leaving 5 bases unmatched. CDR3 sequence: CASSLAAGLYNEQFF. The CDR3 DNA sequence: TGTGCCAGCAGTTTAGCGGCGGGACTATACAATGAGCAGTTCTTC.

The gene calls are TRBV14 and TRBJ1-4; 8 nucleotides agree with TRBD1. The ends lost 1 base at V and 8 bases at J; junction bases unmatched: 6. CDR1 SGHDN and CDR2 FVKESK come from the germline V gene. This CDR3 is built from 15 residues. The DNA of the CDR3 is TGTGCCAGCAGCCAAGGGGGACAGGTTAGGGAAAAACTGTTTTTT. Translating it yields CASSQGGQVREKLFF. Full variable domain (rest looked up from reference TRBV14 and TRBJ1-4): EAGVTQFPSHSVIEKGQTVTLRCDPISGHDNLYWYRRVMGKEIKFLLHFVKESKQDESGMPNNRFLAERTGGTYSTLKVQPAELEDSGVYFCASSQGGQVREKLFFGSGTQLSVL.

J is TRBJ1-1 and V is TRBV15; no clear D gene. V dropped 5 bases and J dropped 3 bases, with 16 bases sitting between them. In germline, CDR1 is LNHNV, CDR2 YYDKDF (reference sequence). The length of the CDR3 is 15 residues. The CDR3 protein is CATSLRLNGYTEAFF. CDR3 coding DNA: TGTGCCACCAGCCTCCGACTTAACGGCTACACTGAAGCTTTCTTT.

The chain has TRBV4-2 and TRBJ2-7; TRBD1 is a possible D gene (6 bases). CDR3 length: 17 residues. V was pared by 5 bases and J by 1 base, with 21 bases between. Germline V gene sequence: CDR1 LGHNA, CDR2 YNFKEQ. The CDR3 DNA reads as TGTGCCAGCAGCTTAGATTCGGTCTGGACAGAATCCTACGAGCAGTACTTC. Its translation is CASSLDSVWTESYEQYF.

The gene calls are TRBV19 and TRBJ2-1; TRBD2 is a possible D gene (6 bases). This CDR3 has 17 amino acids. V was cut by 0 bases and J by 6 bases, with 18 bases left in between. Germline V gene sequence: CDR1 LNHDA, CDR2 SQIVND (reference sequence). CDR3 residues: CASSIDLEIAAGNEQFF. In DNA form, the CDR3 reads TGTGCCAGTAGTATAGATCTTGAGATAGCGGCTGGCAATGAGCAGTTCTTC.

V and J are TRBV4-1 and TRBJ2-7, with TRBD1 identical over 11 bases. V lost 6 bases and J lost 1; bases outside the gene matches: 5. Germline CDR1 reads MGHRA; CDR2 reads YSYEKL. This CDR3 is built from 15 residues. CDR3 in DNA: TGCGCCAGCAGGACCGGGACAGGGGGTTCCTACGAGCAGTACTTC. Its translation: CASRTGTGGSYEQYF.